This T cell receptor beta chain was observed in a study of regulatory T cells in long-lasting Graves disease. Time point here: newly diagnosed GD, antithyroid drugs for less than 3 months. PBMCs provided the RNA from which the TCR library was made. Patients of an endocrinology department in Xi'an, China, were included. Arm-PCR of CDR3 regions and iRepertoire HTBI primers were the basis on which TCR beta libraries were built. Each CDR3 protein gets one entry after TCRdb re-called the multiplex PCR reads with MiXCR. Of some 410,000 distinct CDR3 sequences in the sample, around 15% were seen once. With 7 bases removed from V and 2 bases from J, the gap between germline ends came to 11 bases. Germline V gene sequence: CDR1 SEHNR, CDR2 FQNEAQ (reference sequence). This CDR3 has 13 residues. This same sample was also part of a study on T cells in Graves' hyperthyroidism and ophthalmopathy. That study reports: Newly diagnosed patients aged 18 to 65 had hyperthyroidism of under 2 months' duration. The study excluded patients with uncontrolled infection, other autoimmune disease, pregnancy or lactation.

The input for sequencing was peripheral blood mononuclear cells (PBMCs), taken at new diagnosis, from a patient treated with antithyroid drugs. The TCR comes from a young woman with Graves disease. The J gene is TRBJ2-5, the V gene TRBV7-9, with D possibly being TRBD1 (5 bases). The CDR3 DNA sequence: TGTGCCAGCATGGGGCTGGAGCAAGAGACCCAGTACTTC. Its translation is CASMGLEQETQYF.